A selection of T cell receptor beta chains follows, all from one sample in a study of cytomegalovirus exposure and HLA in healthy donors. Assay used: immunoSEQ multiplex PCR; TCRdb lists only in-frame clones, some missing. The sample includes hundreds of thousands of clones, around 90% of them seen just once. Sequencing was performed on PBMCs. These receptor sequences come from a young woman in good health and CMV-seronegative. The CDR3 runs from the conserved cysteine through the conserved F or W. D genes are given only for firm matches. Some rows mark clone size as missing; the rest say once, few, many or name a class of expanded clone.

D	V	size	J	CDR3	DNA
-	TRBV6-1	-	TRBJ1-1	CASSEDRAGAFF	TGTGCCAGCAGTGAAGACAGGGCGGGAGCTTTCTTT
-	TRBV29-1	-	TRBJ2-1	CSVEDRAEFYNEQFF	TGCAGCGTTGAAGATCGAGCTGAGTTTTACAATGAGCAGTTCTTC
TRBD1	TRBV7-9	-	TRBJ2-7	CASSYTGEGRPYEQYF	TGTGCCAGCAGCTACACAGGGGAAGGGAGACCCTACGAGCAGTACTTC
TRBD1	TRBV18	-	TRBJ2-5	CASSRGQQKETQYF	TGTGCCAGCTCCAGGGGACAGCAAAAAGAGACCCAGTACTTC
-	TRBV6-5	-	TRBJ2-7	CASSQRMTSYEQYF	TGTGCCAGCAGTCAGAGAATGACATCCTACGAGCAGTACTTC
TRBD1	TRBV12-5	-	TRBJ1-1	CASGPATGTVNTEAFF	TGTGCTAGTGGTCCGGCCACCGGGACAGTGAACACTGAAGCTTTCTTT
-	TRBV7-9	-	TRBJ1-1	CASSLSGTNTEAFF	TGTGCCAGCAGCTTAAGCGGGACTAACACTGAAGCTTTCTTT
TRBD1	TRBV5-4	-	TRBJ1-3	CASSTDRVHAGNTIYF	TGTGCCAGCAGCACGGACAGGGTGCATGCAGGAAACACCATATATTTT
-	TRBV6-1	-	TRBJ2-5	CASSEVVTQYF	TGTGCCAGCAGTGAAGTAGTGACCCAGTACTTC
-	TRBV18	-	TRBJ1-4	CASSPDTYGGATNEKLFF	TGTGCCAGCTCACCGGACACCTACGGAGGGGCAACTAATGAAAAACTGTTTTTT
-	TRBV18	once	TRBJ1-5	CASSQTDSNQPQHF	TGTGCCAGCTCACAGACAGATAGCAATCAGCCCCAGCATTTT
-	TRBV10-3	-	TRBJ1-1	CAISDGGRENTEAFF	TGTGCCATCAGTGATGGGGGCAGGGAAAACACTGAAGCTTTCTTT
TRBD2	TRBV7-3	-	TRBJ2-3	CASSSLAGGTDTQYF	TGTGCCAGCAGCTCGCTAGCGGGGGGGACAGATACGCAGTATTTT
TRBD2	TRBV7-4	-	TRBJ2-3	CASSLVGGGATDTQYF	TGTGCCAGCAGCTTAGTGGGCGGGGGGGCGACAGATACGCAGTATTTT
TRBD1	TRBV5-4	-	TRBJ1-2	CASSLGGQGRFGYTF	TGTGCCAGCAGCTTGGGGGGACAGGGACGCTTCGGCTACACCTTC
TRBD2	TRBV30	-	TRBJ2-3	CAWTQSLAGGPYTQYF	TGTGCCTGGACCCAATCGCTAGCGGGGGGGCCTTATACGCAGTATTTT
TRBD2	TRBV9	-	TRBJ2-1	CASSSGGGITNEQFF	TGTGCCAGCAGCTCCGGGGGGGGCATAACCAATGAGCAGTTCTTC
-	TRBV2	-	TRBJ2-5	CASYRTVQETQYF	TGTGCCAGCTATCGGACAGTTCAAGAGACCCAGTACTTC
-	TRBV5-6	-	TRBJ1-6	CASSLAREKSPLHF	TGTGCCAGCAGCTTGGCCAGGGAAAAGTCACCCCTCCACTTT
-	TRBV11-3	-	TRBJ1-2	CASSLPGPGYTF	TGTGCCAGCAGCTTACCTGGGCCAGGCTACACCTTC
-	TRBV10-3	-	TRBJ1-2	CAISNTGYGYTF	TGTGCCATCAGCAATACAGGGTACGGCTACACCTTC
TRBD2	TRBV5-6	-	TRBJ2-1	CASTTGTSYYEQFF	TGTGCCAGCACCACCGGGACTAGCTATTATGAGCAGTTCTTC
-	TRBV9	-	TRBJ2-3	CASSVVPFSGTSTDTQYF	TGTGCCAGCAGCGTAGTCCCTTTTAGCGGTACTAGCACAGATACGCAGTATTTT
TRBD1	TRBV2	-	TRBJ2-1	CASSDRGWNEQFF	TGTGCCAGTTCAGACAGGGGTTGGAATGAGCAGTTCTTC
-	TRBV2	-	TRBJ1-1	CASSDIGERTTWNTEAFF	TGTGCCAGCAGTGATATCGGGGAGAGAACGACGTGGAACACTGAAGCTTTCTTT
-	TRBV27	-	TRBJ1-5	CASSVSGPQPQHF	TGTGCCAGCAGTGTAAGCGGACCTCAGCCCCAGCATTTT
-	TRBV15	once	TRBJ1-3	CATSRVGRGNTIYF	TGTGCCACCAGCAGAGTGGGCAGGGGAAACACCATATATTTT
TRBD2	TRBV11-2	few	TRBJ2-5	CASSAPGLAGAETQYF	TGTGCCAGCAGCGCACCGGGACTAGCGGGGGCAGAGACCCAGTACTTC
TRBD1	TRBV6-1	-	TRBJ1-1	CASSTGGAEAFF	TGTGCCAGCAGTACAGGGGGGGCGGAAGCTTTCTTT
TRBD2	TRBV30	-	TRBJ2-3	CAWSISGETTDTQYF	TGTGCCTGGTCCATTAGCGGGGAAACCACAGATACGCAGTATTTT
TRBD2	TRBV7-9	-	TRBJ2-1	CASSLSAGAYNEQFF	TGTGCCAGCAGCTTATCAGCGGGGGCCTACAATGAGCAGTTCTTC
-	TRBV7-2	-	TRBJ1-2	CASSHFREANYGYTF	TGTGCCAGCAGCCACTTCAGGGAGGCTAACTATGGCTACACCTTC
TRBD2	TRBV19	-	TRBJ2-1	CASSIDREGAYNEQFF	TGTGCCAGTAGTATAGATCGGGAGGGGGCCTACAATGAGCAGTTCTTC
-	TRBV7-9	-	TRBJ2-2	CASSWTAGELFF	TGTGCCAGCAGCTGGACAGCCGGGGAGCTGTTTTTT
TRBD1	TRBV19	-	TRBJ2-2	CARYGQGARTGELFF	TGTGCCAGATACGGACAGGGGGCAAGGACCGGGGAGCTGTTTTTT
TRBD2	TRBV5-4	-	TRBJ2-2	CASRARLAGDTGELFF	TGTGCCAGCAGGGCCCGACTAGCGGGGGACACCGGGGAGCTGTTTTTT
-	TRBV19	few	TRBJ2-5	CASSIHLAVQETQYF	TGTGCCAGTAGTATACATCTGGCGGTACAAGAGACCCAGTACTTC
-	TRBV6-5	-	TRBJ2-7	CASRASEASFYEQYF	TGTGCCAGCAGGGCTTCAGAGGCCTCATTCTACGAGCAGTACTTC
TRBD1	TRBV5-1	-	TRBJ1-1	CASSDGTGHTEAFF	TGCGCCAGCAGCGACGGGACAGGGCACACTGAAGCTTTCTTT
-	TRBV9	-	TRBJ1-2	CASNGDAGYTF	TGTGCCAGCAACGGTGATGCTGGCTACACCTTC
-	TRBV6-5	-	TRBJ1-3	CASSYLRQPGNTIYF	TGTGCCAGCAGTTACTTACGACAGCCTGGAAACACCATATATTTT
TRBD2	TRBV4-1	-	TRBJ2-5	CASSPRLAGYQETQYF	TGCGCCAGCAGCCCGAGACTAGCGGGGTACCAAGAGACCCAGTACTTC
-	TRBV15	-	TRBJ1-5	CATSKEAGAGIGQSNQPQHF	TGTGCCACCAGTAAAGAGGCGGGGGCCGGCATTGGCCAAAGCAATCAGCCCCAGCATTTT
-	TRBV5-1	-	TRBJ1-3	CASSLDGTGNTIYF	TGCGCCAGCAGCTTGGACGGGACTGGAAACACCATATATTTT
TRBD2	TRBV9	-	TRBJ2-1	CASSPRTSGDNEQFF	TGTGCCAGCAGCCCCAGGACTAGCGGGGACAATGAGCAGTTCTTC
-	TRBV9	-	TRBJ1-1	CASSAGGGLNTEAFF	TGTGCCAGCAGCGCCGGAGGCGGTCTAAACACTGAAGCTTTCTTT
TRBD1	TRBV5-5	once	TRBJ1-2	CASSSAGTGVYGYTF	TGTGCCAGCAGCTCCGCCGGGACAGGGGTCTATGGCTACACCTTC
TRBD2	TRBV7-3	once	TRBJ2-7	CASSKGGAGAYEQYF	TGTGCCAGCAGCAAGGGTGGAGCGGGGGCATACGAGCAGTACTTC
-	TRBV5-1	-	TRBJ1-5	CASSIYLNLSNQPQHF	TGCGCCAGCAGTATATATCTAAACCTTAGCAATCAGCCCCAGCATTTT
TRBD2	TRBV2	-	TRBJ2-7	CASRMGLAEEYF	TGTGCCAGCAGGATGGGACTAGCGGAGGAGTACTTC